Below are 10 T cell receptor beta chains sequenced from a single sample in a study of human T cells and chemical hapten exposure. Time point of the sample: patch test 1, 2 weeks after DPC sensitization. Treatment denoted: therapeutic diphenylcyclopropenone sensitization with weekly scalp DPC. TCRdb recomputed calls from the RACE reads with MiXCR, one row per CDR3 protein. The repertoire holds over 14,000 distinct CDR3 sequences, with about a sixth as singletons. The sequences come from whole blood, collected in connection with sensitization to the hapten diphenylcyclopropenone (DPC). The receptors stem from a young woman with alopecia areata. Some clones in this sample may be carry-over from other donors' samples.

In its sample, this clonotype was seen many times. The rearrangement uses TRBV20-1 and TRBJ1-5, with a weak D call TRBD1 (5 bases). Trimming took off 6 bases at V and 5 bases at J, with 14 bases between the two ends. CDR3 size: 13 residues. Germline-derived CDR1 and CDR2 are DFQATT and SNEGSKA (reference sequence). CDR3 coding DNA: TGCAGTGCCGGTGCGGGGACGGATCAGCCCCAGCATTTT. Protein: CSAGAGTDQPQHF.

Sample share makes this clonotype medium-sized. V is TRBV20-1 and J is TRBJ2-7; D perhaps matches TRBD2 (7 bases). V dropped 0 bases and J dropped 7 bases, with 22 bases sitting between them. Germline V CDR1 and CDR2: DFQATT, SNEGSKA (reference sequence). This CDR3 region has 16 residues. The CDR3 loop is CSARDVGGGHREEQYF. CDR3 DNA sequence: TGCAGTGCTAGAGATGTTGGGGGGGGCCATCGAGAAGAGCAGTACTTC.

This clonotype is judged medium-sized. The genes are TRBV20-1 and TRBJ1-5; 10 positions match TRBD1. This CDR3 is built from 15 residues. The germline V gene encodes CDR1 DFQATT and CDR2 SNEGSKA (reference sequence). V lost 6 bases and J lost 1; bases outside the gene matches: 6. The CDR3: CSATRDRGSNQPQHF. Here the CDR3 DNA reads TGCAGTGCAACCCGGGACAGGGGAAGCAATCAGCCCCAGCATTTT.

This clonotype was recorded at least ten times. The chain links TRBV18 to TRBJ1-1; tentative D call: TRBD1 (5 bases). CDR3 size: 13 residues. Germline CDR1 reads KGHSH; CDR2 reads LQKENI. Deletions cut 3 bases from V and 8 bases from J, with 13 bases between. The CDR3 sequence: CASSPGPWGEAFF. CDR3 bases: TGTGCCAGCTCACCGGGACCCTGGGGAGAAGCTTTCTTT.

The sample holds many counts of this clonotype. The chain joins TRBV5-1 to TRBJ2-2, with TRBD1 as a possible D gene (7 bases). This CDR3 spans 16 amino acids. The germline gives CDR1 SGHRS, CDR2 YFSETQ. V gave up 2 bases and J gave up 5 bases, with 16 bases separating them. CDR3 protein: CASSFSPQGGTGELFF. The CDR3 DNA follows: TGCGCCAGCAGCTTTTCCCCTCAGGGGGGAACCGGGGAGCTGTTTTTT.

This clonotype was detected many times. The rearrangement uses TRBV4-1 and TRBJ2-3; D ambiguous. V was pared by 5 bases and J by 0 bases, with 9 bases between. CDR1 is MGHRA and CDR2 is YSYEKL in the germline V gene. The CDR3 consists of 14 residues. Written as DNA, the CDR3 is TGCGCCAGCAGCGTTTCGGTTAGCACAGATACGCAGTATTTT. Its translation is CASSVSVSTDTQYF.

This clonotype was observed at least ten times. This chain uses TRBV20-1 with TRBJ2-2; TRBD2 matches 8 bases. Germline values: CDR1 DFQATT, CDR2 SNEGSKA (reference sequence). Trimming removed 0 bases from V and 5 bases from J; junction bases left unmatched: 5. This CDR3 region has 15 residues. CDR3 in DNA: TGCAGTGCTAGAGATAACGGGAGGGTTACCGGGGAGCTGTTTTTT. Encoded protein: CSARDNGRVTGELFF.

This clonotype appeared many times. The CDR3 here is CASRPKGQGFYEQYF. The CDR3 DNA reads TGTGCCAGCAGACCAAAGGGACAGGGGTTTTACGAGCAGTACTTC. The chain combines TRBV27 with TRBJ2-7; TRBD1 agrees at 10 bases. V shed 6 bases, J shed 4 bases, and the junction held 9 bases outside the gene matches. CDR3 length: 15 amino acids. In germline, CDR1 is MNHEY, CDR2 SMNVEV (reference sequence).

This clonotype counts as medium-sized (0.01 to 0.1%). The rearrangement links TRBV9 to TRBJ2-2, with unresolved D. Trimming cost V 0 bases and J 8 bases, with 14 bases left between them. The CDR3 is 15 amino acids. Germline V gene data show CDR1 as SGDLS and CDR2 as YYNGEE. The CDR3 reads CASSVDSHPSGELFF. The CDR3 bases are TGTGCCAGCAGCGTAGACTCCCACCCCTCTGGGGAGCTGTTTTTT.

The chain employs TRBV6-2 or TRBV6-3 and TRBJ2-3; D not certain. Germline V gene lookup returns CDR1 MNHEY and CDR2 SVGEGT. The CDR3 runs to 12 residues. Trimming took off 7 bases at V and 3 bases at J, with 8 bases between the two ends. This CDR3 is CASNNPTDTQYF. The CDR3 region has the DNA TGTGCCAGCAACAACCCGACAGATACGCAGTATTTT.